Listed below are T cell receptor beta chains from one sample, sequenced in a study of OX40 agonist ivuxolimab in advanced cancers. The repertoire was sequenced with immunoSEQ multiplex PCR; TCRdb's copy has only in-frame clones and lacks some. The sample includes 65,000 to 90,000 clones, 85% to 90% of them seen just once. Sample: CD4+ or CD8+ T cells sorted from blood, taken in a trial of the OX40 agonist ivuxolimab. These receptor sequences come from an adult with an advanced solid tumor such as melanoma, head and neck, liver or kidney cancer. Each CDR3 is given with its conserved first and last residue. D genes are given only for firm matches. Expanded clones get a size class; other rows say once, few or many, or leave the size out.

J	D	V	size	CDR3	DNA
TRBJ2-2	.	TRBV6-1	.	CASSEVRRANTGELFF	TGTGCCAGCAGTGAAGTCAGGAGAGCTAACACCGGGGAGCTGTTTTTT
TRBJ2-3	TRBD2	TRBV7-3	.	CASSLKERGGSTDTQYF	TGTGCCAGCAGCTTAAAGGAGAGGGGAGGGTCCACAGATACGCAGTATTTT
TRBJ2-1	TRBD1	TRBV2	.	CASSGAGTGNTNEQFF	TGTGCCAGCAGTGGGGCCGGGACAGGGAATACCAATGAGCAGTTCTTC
TRBJ2-7	.	TRBV30	.	CAWSEGDYEQYF	TGTGCCTGGAGTGAAGGGGACTACGAGCAGTACTTC
TRBJ2-7	.	TRBV7-9	.	CASSLVSSYEQYF	TGTGCCAGCAGCTTAGTTTCCAGCTACGAGCAGTACTTC
TRBJ2-5	.	TRBV27	.	CASSSVYRGVFQETQYF	TGTGCCAGCAGTTCCGTATACCGTGGTGTCTTCCAAGAGACCCAGTACTTC
TRBJ1-4	.	TRBV6-5	.	CASSPSSGIEKLFF	TGTGCCAGCAGTCCCTCGTCAGGGATCGAAAAACTGTTTTTT
TRBJ2-7	TRBD1	TRBV15	.	CATGDSSSYEQYF	TGTGCCACCGGGGACAGTAGCTCCTACGAGCAGTACTTC
TRBJ1-1	TRBD1	TRBV6-1	few	CASSVSWDRDTEAFF	TGTGCCAGCAGTGTCTCTTGGGACAGGGACACTGAAGCTTTCTTT
TRBJ2-7	.	TRBV5-1	.	CASSAGRGYEQYF	TGCGCCAGCAGCGCCGGACGGGGCTACGAGCAGTACTTC
TRBJ1-1	.	TRBV5-1	.	CASHGGTEAFF	TGCGCCAGTCACGGGGGGACTGAAGCTTTCTTT
TRBJ2-1	TRBD2	TRBV29-1	.	CSVDQREVGDEQFF	TGCAGCGTTGATCAGCGGGAGGTGGGGGATGAGCAGTTCTTC
TRBJ1-1	.	TRBV18	few	CASSPGGVTEAFF	TGTGCCAGCTCACCAGGTGGGGTCACTGAAGCTTTCTTT
TRBJ2-7	.	TRBV29-1	.	CSALGGSGYEQYF	TGCAGCGCCCTCGGTGGTTCGGGCTACGAGCAGTACTTC
TRBJ2-7	.	TRBV27	.	CASSSSYEQYF	TGTGCCAGCAGTTCCTCATACGAGCAGTACTTC
TRBJ2-7	.	TRBV5-3	.	CAGRNRSYEQYF	TGTGCCGGTAGGAACCGCTCCTACGAGCAGTACTTC
TRBJ2-7	.	TRBV19	few	CASSISYYSSYEQYF	TGTGCCAGTAGTATAAGCTATTACTCTTCCTACGAGCAGTACTTC
TRBJ1-1	.	TRBV6-6	.	CASRTRMGMNTEAFF	TGTGCCAGCCGTACCCGGATGGGAATGAACACTGAAGCTTTCTTT
TRBJ2-3	.	TRBV27	.	CASRKGTSRLSTDTQYF	TGTGCCAGCAGAAAGGGGACTTCCCGATTAAGCACAGATACGCAGTATTTT
TRBJ1-1	.	TRBV5-6	.	CASSLSQGLGAGDTEAFF	TGTGCCAGCAGTCTATCCCAAGGACTAGGGGCGGGTGACACTGAAGCTTTCTTT
TRBJ1-1	.	TRBV27	.	CASSFSRLFNTEAFF	TGTGCCAGCAGTTTCTCGAGACTTTTCAACACTGAAGCTTTCTTT
TRBJ2-3	.	TRBV28	.	CASSYELGTTSTDTQYF	TGTGCCAGCAGTTACGAACTAGGGACCACTAGCACAGATACGCAGTATTTT
TRBJ2-1	.	TRBV9	.	CASSEGGDYNEQFF	TGTGCCAGCAGCGAGGGTGGTGACTACAATGAGCAGTTCTTC
TRBJ2-1	TRBD1	TRBV5-4	.	CASSPGTGGLYNEQFF	TGTGCCAGCAGCCCCGGGACAGGGGGCTTGTACAATGAGCAGTTCTTC